Listed below are T cell receptor beta chains from one sample, sequenced in a study of breast tumors, draining lymph nodes, adjacent tissues. TCRdb itself ran the multiplex PCR reads through MiXCR, one entry per CDR3 protein. The table shows about 15,000 distinct CDR3 sequences, with approximately 55% occurring only once. The sequenced sample was tumor-adjacent breast tissue. The receptors were gathered from a female donor with breast cancer. Some clones in this sample may be carry-over from other donors' samples. Both conserved end residues are part of each CDR3. D genes are given only for firm matches. Clone size appears in some rows only: once, few, many, or a class for an expanded clone.

abundance: NA; j_gene: TRBJ2-1; d_gene: TRBD2; v_gene: TRBV20-1; CDR3aa: CSARRELAGSDEQFF; CDR3nt: TGCAGTGCTAGGAGAGAACTAGCGGGATCGGATGAGCAGTTCTTC
abundance: few; j_gene: TRBJ1-6; d_gene: TRBD1; v_gene: TRBV6-5; CDR3aa: CASRIGQGFNSPLHF; CDR3nt: TGTGCCAGCAGGATTGGACAGGGCTTTAATTCACCCCTCCACTTT
abundance: NA; j_gene: TRBJ2-3; d_gene: TRBD2; v_gene: TRBV20-1; CDR3aa: CSARSVGQKTSGSPTFAQYF; CDR3nt: TGCAGTGCGAGGTCCGTGGGACAGAAGACTAGCGGGTCCCCCACGTTCGCGCAGTATTTT
abundance: few; j_gene: TRBJ2-1; d_gene: NA; v_gene: TRBV18; CDR3aa: CASSPGRVRSYNEQFF; CDR3nt: TGTGCCAGCTCACCGGGACGGGTCCGTTCCTACAATGAGCAGTTCTTC
abundance: many; j_gene: TRBJ1-1; d_gene: NA; v_gene: TRBV12-3/TRBV12-4; CDR3aa: CASSLSRGGTEAFF; CDR3nt: TGTGCCAGCAGTTTATCTAGGGGAGGGACTGAAGCTTTCTTT
abundance: NA; j_gene: TRBJ2-2; d_gene: TRBD1; v_gene: TRBV5-1; CDR3aa: CASSLGQGADTGELFF; CDR3nt: TGCGCCAGCAGCTTGGGCCAGGGGGCGGACACCGGGGAGCTGTTTTTT
abundance: NA; j_gene: TRBJ1-6; d_gene: TRBD1; v_gene: TRBV20-1; CDR3aa: CSGGQGSLGLLHF; CDR3nt: TGCAGTGGGGGACAGGGATCTCTGGGACTCCTCCACTTT
abundance: NA; j_gene: TRBJ2-5; d_gene: TRBD1; v_gene: TRBV13; CDR3aa: CASSIGQAQEETQYF; CDR3nt: TGTGCCAGCAGCATCGGACAGGCCCAAGAAGAGACCCAGTACTTC
abundance: NA; j_gene: TRBJ2-3; d_gene: TRBD2; v_gene: TRBV10-3; CDR3aa: CAISETGLAGGSTDTQYF; CDR3nt: TGTGCCATCAGTGAGACGGGACTAGCGGGAGGGAGCACAGATACGCAGTATTTT
abundance: many; j_gene: TRBJ1-3; d_gene: NA; v_gene: TRBV7-9; CDR3aa: CASSLEDGYSGNTIYF; CDR3nt: TGTGCCAGCAGCTTAGAGGACGGCTACTCTGGAAACACCATATATTTT
abundance: many; j_gene: TRBJ1-4; d_gene: TRBD1; v_gene: TRBV7-9; CDR3aa: CASSRDWTGVRSNEKLFF; CDR3nt: TGTGCCAGCAGCCGAGACTGGACAGGGGTGAGGTCTAATGAAAAACTGTTTTTT
abundance: medium-sized; j_gene: TRBJ2-7; d_gene: NA; v_gene: TRBV5-1; CDR3aa: CASSSLAPYEQYF; CDR3nt: TGCGCCAGCAGCTCCCTCGCCCCCTACGAGCAGTACTTC
abundance: NA; j_gene: TRBJ1-4; d_gene: NA; v_gene: TRBV7-2; CDR3aa: CASRGGREKLFF; CDR3nt: TGTGCCAGCAGAGGAGGCCGGGAAAAACTGTTTTTT
abundance: NA; j_gene: TRBJ1-6; d_gene: TRBD1; v_gene: TRBV4-3; CDR3aa: CASSQNRGFGDSPLHF; CDR3nt: TGCGCCAGCAGCCAAAACAGGGGTTTTGGGGATTCACCCCTCCACTTT
abundance: NA; j_gene: TRBJ2-3; d_gene: NA; v_gene: TRBV15; CDR3aa: CATSRDGAGRTDTQYF; CDR3nt: TGTGCCACCAGCAGAGATGGGGCGGGACGAACAGATACGCAGTATTTT
abundance: many; j_gene: TRBJ2-1; d_gene: TRBD2; v_gene: TRBV12-3/TRBV12-4; CDR3aa: CASSLEVSAGGHNEQFF; CDR3nt: TGTGCCAGCAGTTTAGAGGTTTCGGCGGGAGGGCACAATGAGCAGTTCTTC
abundance: many; j_gene: TRBJ2-1; d_gene: TRBD2; v_gene: TRBV19; CDR3aa: CASSPRHLAASYNEQFF; CDR3nt: TGTGCCAGTAGTCCACGCCATCTAGCGGCCTCCTACAATGAGCAGTTCTTC
abundance: NA; j_gene: TRBJ1-5; d_gene: TRBD1; v_gene: TRBV7-4; CDR3aa: CASSTRQGYQPQHF; CDR3nt: TGTGCCAGCAGCACCCGACAGGGATATCAGCCCCAGCATTTT
abundance: NA; j_gene: TRBJ1-6; d_gene: NA; v_gene: TRBV27; CDR3aa: CASSQIRSYNSPLHF; CDR3nt: TGTGCCAGCAGCCAGATTAGATCCTATAATTCACCCCTCCACTTT
abundance: medium-sized; j_gene: TRBJ1-2; d_gene: NA; v_gene: TRBV19; CDR3aa: CASSIKGNYGYTF; CDR3nt: TGTGCCAGTAGTATCAAGGGGAACTATGGCTACACCTTC
abundance: many; j_gene: TRBJ2-2; d_gene: NA; v_gene: TRBV5-1; CDR3aa: CASSLVAASEELFF; CDR3nt: TGCGCCAGCAGCTTGGTAGCGGCGTCCGAGGAGCTGTTTTTT
abundance: NA; j_gene: TRBJ2-3; d_gene: NA; v_gene: TRBV7-2; CDR3aa: CASSSSGDTDTQYF; CDR3nt: TGTGCCAGCAGCTCATCGGGAGACACAGATACGCAGTATTTT
abundance: many; j_gene: TRBJ2-3; d_gene: TRBD2; v_gene: TRBV7-9; CDR3aa: CASSWTRRGDTQYF; CDR3nt: TGTGCCAGCAGCTGGACTAGGAGAGGTGATACGCAGTATTTT
abundance: medium-sized; j_gene: TRBJ1-2; d_gene: NA; v_gene: TRBV20-1; CDR3aa: CSARGPGNYGYTF; CDR3nt: TGCAGTGCTAGAGGTCCAGGCAACTATGGCTACACCTTC
abundance: large; j_gene: TRBJ2-7; d_gene: NA; v_gene: TRBV2; CDR3aa: CASSSGSEQYF; CDR3nt: TGTGCCAGCAGCTCAGGGTCCGAGCAGTACTTC
abundance: many; j_gene: TRBJ1-2; d_gene: NA; v_gene: TRBV27; CDR3aa: CASREWGGEGYTF; CDR3nt: TGTGCCAGCAGGGAATGGGGGGGCGAAGGCTACACCTTC
abundance: many; j_gene: TRBJ1-2; d_gene: NA; v_gene: TRBV6-5; CDR3aa: CASSYSKGYGYTF; CDR3nt: TGTGCCAGCAGTTACTCGAAGGGGTATGGCTACACCTTC
abundance: many; j_gene: TRBJ2-5; d_gene: NA; v_gene: TRBV19; CDR3aa: CASSLGPFETQYF; CDR3nt: TGTGCCAGTAGTCTGGGACCTTTCGAGACCCAGTACTTC
abundance: many; j_gene: TRBJ2-3; d_gene: NA; v_gene: TRBV6-2/TRBV6-3; CDR3aa: CASCKVWSTDTQYF; CDR3nt: TGTGCCAGCTGTAAGGTCTGGAGCACAGATACGCAGTATTTT
abundance: medium-sized; j_gene: TRBJ2-7; d_gene: NA; v_gene: TRBV2; CDR3aa: CASSPRDSYEQYF; CDR3nt: TGTGCCAGCAGTCCCCGAGACTCCTACGAGCAGTACTTC
abundance: NA; j_gene: TRBJ2-5; d_gene: NA; v_gene: TRBV4-3; CDR3aa: CVSSQASAGTQYF; CDR3nt: TGCGTCAGCAGCCAAGCTAGCGCCGGGACCCAGTACTTC
abundance: many; j_gene: TRBJ2-7; d_gene: TRBD1; v_gene: TRBV6-5; CDR3aa: CASTRGGQGAEQYF; CDR3nt: TGTGCCAGCACCCGCGGGGGACAGGGGGCAGAGCAGTACTTC
abundance: many; j_gene: TRBJ1-5; d_gene: NA; v_gene: TRBV20-1; CDR3aa: CSARFGINSNQPQHF; CDR3nt: TGCAGTGCTAGATTCGGGATTAATAGCAATCAGCCCCAGCATTTT
abundance: many; j_gene: TRBJ2-2; d_gene: NA; v_gene: TRBV20-1; CDR3aa: CSATRGGNTGELFF; CDR3nt: TGCAGTGCGACGAGGGGTGGGAACACCGGGGAGCTGTTTTTT
abundance: many; j_gene: TRBJ1-1; d_gene: NA; v_gene: TRBV12-3/TRBV12-4; CDR3aa: CASSSQPNTEAFF; CDR3nt: TGTGCCAGCAGCTCCCAGCCGAACACTGAAGCTTTCTTT
abundance: many; j_gene: TRBJ2-3; d_gene: TRBD2; v_gene: TRBV11-3; CDR3aa: CASSGRAGTDTQYF; CDR3nt: TGTGCCAGCAGCGGGAGGGCGGGCACAGATACGCAGTATTTT
abundance: NA; j_gene: TRBJ1-3; d_gene: NA; v_gene: TRBV7-2; CDR3aa: CASSTPSGRGSSYEQYFGPGTIYF; CDR3nt: NA
abundance: few; j_gene: TRBJ2-1; d_gene: TRBD2; v_gene: TRBV15; CDR3aa: CATSRDSGRNNEQFF; CDR3nt: TGTGCCACCAGCAGAGATAGCGGGAGGAACAATGAGCAGTTCTTC
abundance: NA; j_gene: TRBJ2-7; d_gene: TRBD2; v_gene: TRBV9; CDR3aa: CASSGGTSCAYEQYF; CDR3nt: TGTGCCAGCAGCGGTGGGACTAGCTGTGCCTACGAGCAGTACTTC
abundance: NA; j_gene: TRBJ2-5; d_gene: TRBD2; v_gene: TRBV5-1; CDR3aa: CASSLGLGIGTQHF; CDR3nt: TGCGCCAGCAGCTTAGGACTAGGGATCGGGACCCAGCACTTC
abundance: NA; j_gene: TRBJ2-5; d_gene: NA; v_gene: TRBV9; CDR3aa: CASSLDGEETQYF; CDR3nt: TGTGCCAGCAGCTTAGACGGAGAAGAGACCCAGTACTTC
abundance: NA; j_gene: TRBJ2-5; d_gene: TRBD2; v_gene: TRBV20-1; CDR3aa: CSALGLAGREETQYF; CDR3nt: TGCAGTGCTCTCGGACTAGCGGGAAGGGAAGAGACCCAGTACTTC
abundance: NA; j_gene: TRBJ2-3; d_gene: TRBD2; v_gene: TRBV12-3/TRBV12-4; CDR3aa: CASTLAGGPLDTQYF; CDR3nt: TGTGCCAGCACCCTAGCGGGAGGGCCTCTAGATACGCAGTATTTT
abundance: NA; j_gene: TRBJ1-1; d_gene: NA; v_gene: TRBV27; CDR3aa: CASSILIGSTEAFF; CDR3nt: TGTGCCAGCAGTATACTTATCGGCTCCACTGAAGCTTTCTTT
abundance: NA; j_gene: TRBJ1-2; d_gene: TRBD1; v_gene: TRBV20-1; CDR3aa: CSGETGVFYTF; CDR3nt: TGCAGTGGAGAGACAGGGGTTTTCTACACCTTC
abundance: NA; j_gene: TRBJ1-4; d_gene: NA; v_gene: TRBV5-1; CDR3aa: CASSLAGVFF; CDR3nt: TGCGCCAGCAGCTTGGCCGGGGTGTTTTTT
abundance: NA; j_gene: TRBJ2-5; d_gene: TRBD2; v_gene: TRBV10-3; CDR3aa: CAISGTSGSQETQYF; CDR3nt: TGTGCCATCAGCGGGACTAGCGGGTCCCAAGAGACCCAGTACTTC